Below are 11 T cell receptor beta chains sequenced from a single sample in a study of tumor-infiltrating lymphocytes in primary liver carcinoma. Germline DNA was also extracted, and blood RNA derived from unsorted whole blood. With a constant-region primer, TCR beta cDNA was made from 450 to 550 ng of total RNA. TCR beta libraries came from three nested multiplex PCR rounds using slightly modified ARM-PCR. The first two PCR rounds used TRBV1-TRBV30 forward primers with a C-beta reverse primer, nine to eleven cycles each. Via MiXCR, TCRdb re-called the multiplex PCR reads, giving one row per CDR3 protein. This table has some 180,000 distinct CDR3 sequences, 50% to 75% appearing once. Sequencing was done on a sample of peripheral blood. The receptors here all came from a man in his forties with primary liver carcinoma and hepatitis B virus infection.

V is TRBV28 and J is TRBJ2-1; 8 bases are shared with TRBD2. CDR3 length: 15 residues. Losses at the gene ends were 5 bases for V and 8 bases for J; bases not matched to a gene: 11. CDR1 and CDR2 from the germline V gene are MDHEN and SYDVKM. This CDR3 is CASSPAGAGSDEQFF. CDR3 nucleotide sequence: TGTGCCAGCAGTCCAGCGGGAGCCGGGAGCGATGAGCAGTTCTTC. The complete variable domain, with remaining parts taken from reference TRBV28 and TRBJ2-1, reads DVKVTQSSRYLVKRTGEKVFLECVQDMDHENMFWYRQDPGLGLRLIYFSYDVKMKEKGDIPEGYSVSREKKERFSLILESASTNQTSMYLCASSPAGAGSDEQFFGPGTRLTVL.

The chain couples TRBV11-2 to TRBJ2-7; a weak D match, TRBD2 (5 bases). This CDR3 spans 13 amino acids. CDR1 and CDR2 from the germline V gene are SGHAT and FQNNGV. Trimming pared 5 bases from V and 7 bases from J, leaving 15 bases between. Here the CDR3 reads CASSGSSYNEQYF. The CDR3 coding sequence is TGTGCCAGCAGCGGGAGCAGCTATAATGAGCAGTACTTC.

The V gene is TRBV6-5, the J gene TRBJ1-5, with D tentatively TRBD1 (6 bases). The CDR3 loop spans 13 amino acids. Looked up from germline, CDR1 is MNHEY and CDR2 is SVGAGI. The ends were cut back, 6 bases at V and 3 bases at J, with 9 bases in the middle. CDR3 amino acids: CASRDSFNQPQHF. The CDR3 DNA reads TGTGCCAGCAGGGACAGCTTCAATCAGCCCCAGCATTTT.

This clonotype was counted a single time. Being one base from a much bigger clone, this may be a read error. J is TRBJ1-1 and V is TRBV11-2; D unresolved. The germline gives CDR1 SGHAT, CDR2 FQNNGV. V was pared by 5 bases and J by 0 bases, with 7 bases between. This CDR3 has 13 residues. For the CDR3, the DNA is TGTGCCAGCAGCAGCGCCATGAACACTGAAGCTTTCTTT. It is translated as CASSSAMNTEAFF.

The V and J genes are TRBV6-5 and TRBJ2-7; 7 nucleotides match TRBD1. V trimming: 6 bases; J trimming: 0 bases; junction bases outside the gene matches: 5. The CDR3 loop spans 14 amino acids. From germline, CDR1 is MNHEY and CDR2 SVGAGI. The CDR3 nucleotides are TGTGCCAGCAGGCCGACAGGGAACTCCTACGAGCAGTACTTC. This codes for CASRPTGNSYEQYF.

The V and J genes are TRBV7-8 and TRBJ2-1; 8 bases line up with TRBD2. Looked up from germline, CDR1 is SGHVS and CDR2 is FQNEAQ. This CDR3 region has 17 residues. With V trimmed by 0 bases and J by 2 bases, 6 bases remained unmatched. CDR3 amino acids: CASSLAWTSLTYNEQFF. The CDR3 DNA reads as TGTGCCAGCAGCTTAGCCTGGACTAGCCTCACCTACAATGAGCAGTTCTTC.

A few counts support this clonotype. CDR3 DNA sequence: TGCGCCAGCAGGATAATACAGGGTAGCGAGCAGTTCTTC. Amino acid sequence: CASRIIQGSEQFF. This chain connects TRBV10-2 to TRBJ2-1; D possibly corresponds to TRBD1 (6 bases). The length of the CDR3 is 13 residues. Trimming took off 6 bases at V and 10 bases at J, with 16 bases between the two ends. Germline values: CDR1 WSHSY, CDR2 SAAADI.

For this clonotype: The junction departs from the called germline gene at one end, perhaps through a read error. CDR3 DNA sequence: TGTGCCAGCAACTCAAGATTGATTAGCACAGATACACAGTATTTT. Encoded protein: CASNSRLISTDTQYF. The genes are TRBV11-2 and TRBJ2-3; D not resolved. The CDR3 loop spans 15 amino acids. Germline values: CDR1 SGHAT, CDR2 FQNNGV.

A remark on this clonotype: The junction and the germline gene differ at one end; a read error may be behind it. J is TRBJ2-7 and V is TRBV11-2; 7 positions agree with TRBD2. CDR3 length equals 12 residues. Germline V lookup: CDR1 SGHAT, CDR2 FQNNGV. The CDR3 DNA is TGTGCCAGCAGCGTAGCGGGCTACGAGGAGTACTTC. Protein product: CASSVAGYEEYF.

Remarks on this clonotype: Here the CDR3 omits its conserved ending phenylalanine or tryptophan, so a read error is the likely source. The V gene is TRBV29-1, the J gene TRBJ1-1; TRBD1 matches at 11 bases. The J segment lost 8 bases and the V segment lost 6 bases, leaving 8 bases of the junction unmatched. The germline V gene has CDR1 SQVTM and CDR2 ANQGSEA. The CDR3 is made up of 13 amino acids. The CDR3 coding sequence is TGCAGCGTCGGGACAGGGGGTAGGGGAGAAGCTTTCTCT. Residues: CSVGTGGRGEAFS.

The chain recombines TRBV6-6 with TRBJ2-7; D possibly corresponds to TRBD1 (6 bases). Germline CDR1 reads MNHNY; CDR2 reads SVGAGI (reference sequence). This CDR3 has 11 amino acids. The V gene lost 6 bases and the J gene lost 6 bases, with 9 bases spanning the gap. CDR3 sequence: CASSTGSEQYF. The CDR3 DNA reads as TGTGCCAGCAGCACAGGGAGCGAGCAGTACTTC.